This TCR beta chain was found in a study of cytomegalovirus exposure and HLA in healthy donors. On the study more broadly: Prior work identified 120 million or so unique TCR beta sequences in roughly 190 million T cells. Study results and caveats: Cytomegalovirus-associated TCR beta chains were listed, numbering over 150. Productive rates of about 87% or about 30% were seen for most TCR beta V segments in an earlier analysis. Accurate HLA-A and HLA-B prediction from TCR beta sequences was reported for most subjects.

Amplification used 60 Vbeta primers and 13 Jbeta primers. The repertoire was sequenced with immunoSEQ multiplex PCR; TCRdb's copy has only in-frame clones and lacks some. The sample carries about 180,000 clones, 77% recorded once. This CDR3 has 14 residues. CDR1 is MNHEY, CDR2 SVGAGI, per germline. As to this clone: What it recognizes is unknown.

V is TRBV6-5 and J is TRBJ2-5; TRBD1 is a possible D gene (5 bases). The J call may be in error: the DNA end matches TRBJ2-7 better. Sequences were obtained from PBMCs. This sequence originates from an older woman in good health and CMV-seropositive. Here the CDR3 DNA reads TGTGCCAGCCGAACCGACAGCCTCTCCTACGAGCAGTACTTC. Its translation: CASRTDSLSYEQYF.